The 25 T cell receptor beta chains below were found in one sample sequenced in a study of CD8 T cells in ankylosing spondylitis. TCRdb analysed the 5' RACE reads with MiXCR anew, one entry per CDR3 protein. The sample holds 150,000 to 200,000 distinct CDR3 sequences, under 35% seen once. Sequenced material: synovial fluid, either unsorted or a sorted T cell fraction (not recorded which). These receptors originate from a male donor with ankylosing spondylitis.

In its sample, this clonotype was seen a few times. The rearrangement joins TRBV29-1 to TRBJ2-7; 7 bases map to TRBD1. Trimming at V came to 4 bases and at J to 5 bases, leaving 8 bases not matched to a gene. The CDR3 contains 13 residues. Germline V CDR1 and CDR2: SQVTM, ANQGSEA. The chain's CDR3 is CSVVVQGNDEQYF. As DNA, the CDR3 is TGCAGCGTTGTTGTACAGGGGAACGACGAGCAGTACTTC.

The rearrangement uses TRBV6-1 and TRBJ1-6; 7 bases agree with TRBD1. CDR1 and CDR2 (germline): MNHNS, SASEGT. The CDR3 is 15 residues long. The V gene end was trimmed by 6 bases and the J gene end by 11 bases; junction bases not matched to a gene: 13. CDR3 residues: CASSTSPGGRTPLHF. Written as DNA, the CDR3 is TGTGCCAGCAGCACGTCTCCAGGGGGTAGAACACCCCTCCACTTT.

This clonotype was recorded at least ten times. The chain recombines TRBV9 with TRBJ2-3; D ambiguous. Germline CDR1 SGDLS, CDR2 YYNGEE. The CDR3 length is 13 residues. V was shortened by 2 bases and J by 3 bases, with 7 bases between the two germline ends. The CDR3, as DNA: TGTGCCAGCAGCGTCGACTGGACAGATACGCAGTATTTT. It codes for CASSVDWTDTQYF.

This clonotype was found a few times. This chain links TRBV7-2 with TRBJ2-2, with TRBD2 matching over 8 bases. The CDR3 covers 15 residues. CDR1 and CDR2 (germline): SGHTA, FQGNSA. The trim removed 5 bases at V and 7 bases at J, leaving 9 bases unmatched. This CDR3 reads CASSPGGSGSGELFF. CDR3 coding DNA: TGTGCCAGCAGCCCCGGGGGAAGCGGGAGCGGGGAGCTGTTTTTT.

The J gene is TRBJ2-3, the V gene TRBV11-2; D is possibly TRBD2 (5 bases). Germline-derived CDR1 and CDR2 are SGHAT and FQNNGV. CDR3 length: 14 amino acids. V was clipped by 2 bases and J by 7 bases, with 13 bases between them. The chain's CDR3 is CASSLSGSGYTQYF. The CDR3 DNA reads as TGTGCCAGCAGCTTATCGGGGTCGGGATATACGCAGTATTTT.

The rearrangement uses TRBV14 and TRBJ1-1; the D gene is possibly TRBD1 (5 bases). V dropped 1 base and J dropped 2 bases, with 8 bases sitting between them. The length of the CDR3 is 14 residues. Germline loops: CDR1 SGHDN, CDR2 FVKESK. In DNA, the CDR3 is TGTGCCAGCAGCCAAGTTGGGGCCAACACTGAAGCTTTCTTT. Protein: CASSQVGANTEAFF.

The rearrangement uses TRBV5-1 and TRBJ2-6; 8 bases fit TRBD1. The V and J ends lost 0 bases and 0 bases, in that order; junction bases with no gene match: 2. This CDR3 region has 17 residues. Looked up from germline, CDR1 is SGHRS and CDR2 is YFSETQ. The DNA for the CDR3 is TGCGCCAGCAGCTTGGGGGGACAGGCCTCTGGGGCCAACGTCCTGACTTTC. This sequence encodes CASSLGGQASGANVLTF. Combining the CDR3 with reference TRBV5-1 and TRBJ2-6 gives the whole variable domain KAGVTQTPRYLIKTRGQQVTLSCSPISGHRSVSWYQQTPGQGLQFLFEYFSETQRNKGNFPGRFSGRQFSNSRSEMNVSTLELGDSALYLCASSLGGQASGANVLTFGAGSRLTVL.

The rearrangement links TRBV7-8 to TRBJ1-2, with no clear D. CDR1 is SGHVS, CDR2 FQNEAQ, per germline. Trimming removed 5 bases at V and 6 bases at J, with 16 bases between. The CDR3 totals 14 residues. CDR3 in amino acids: CASSPMGRANGYTF. DNA of the CDR3: TGTGCCAGCAGCCCAATGGGGAGGGCCAATGGCTACACCTTC.

J is TRBJ2-4 and V is TRBV24-1; 11 bases are a match to TRBD1. V lost 1 base and J lost 6; bases outside the gene matches: 13. CDR1 and CDR2 (germline): KGHDR, SFDVKD. The CDR3 has 19 amino acids. As DNA, the CDR3 is TGTGCCACCAGTGATTTTGCCGGGACAGGGGGTGACATAGGAAACATTCAGTACTTC. Amino acid sequence: CATSDFAGTGGDIGNIQYF.

This chain links TRBV12-3 or TRBV12-4 with TRBJ1-1; 9 bases line up with TRBD1. The CDR3 covers 16 residues. Unmatched junction bases numbered 8, after V lost 5 bases and J lost 1 base. CDR3 sequence reads: CASSIQGALGNTEAFF. DNA of the CDR3: TGTGCCAGCAGTATACAGGGGGCGCTGGGGAACACTGAAGCTTTCTTT.

A few counts support this clonotype. The chain links TRBV20-1 to TRBJ1-5, with D possibly being TRBD1 (5 bases). CDR1 is DFQATT and CDR2 is SNEGSKA in the germline V gene (reference sequence). V was clipped by 4 bases and J by 0 bases, with 13 bases between them. This CDR3 region has 15 residues. The CDR3, as DNA: TGCAGTGCTATCAAGACAGACTATAGCAATCAGCCCCAGCATTTT. Translation: CSAIKTDYSNQPQHF.

This chain uses TRBV2 with TRBJ2-7; D is possibly TRBD1 (6 bases). CDR3 length: 14 residues. Germline V lookup: CDR1 SNHLY, CDR2 FYNNEI. Trimming pared 4 bases from V and 0 bases from J, leaving 10 bases between. The DNA for the CDR3 is TGTGCCAGCAGTGGGGGGCGGTACTCCTACGAGCAGTACTTC. Protein product: CASSGGRYSYEQYF.

This clonotype was detected a few times. This chain links TRBV20-1 with TRBJ2-4, with D possibly called TRBD1 or TRBD2 (5 bases each). The CDR3 covers 14 residues. Trimming removed 6 bases from V and 0 bases from J, with 12 bases in between. Per the germline V gene, CDR1 is DFQATT and CDR2 is SNEGSKA (reference sequence). The CDR3 loop is CSAPGTLAKNIQYF. The CDR3 bases are TGCAGTGCCCCCGGGACCCTAGCCAAAAACATTCAGTACTTC.

CDR3 DNA sequence: TGCAGTGCTAGACAAGCGCCAGCTAATGAAAAACTGTTTTTT. It translates to CSARQAPANEKLFF. V gene TRBV20-1 combines with J gene TRBJ1-4; D unclear. This CDR3 contains 14 residues. With 2 bases removed from V and 3 bases from J, the gap between germline ends came to 10 bases. Germline lookup yields CDR1 DFQATT and CDR2 SNEGSKA (reference sequence).

The CDR3 here is CATSASGQSNSPLHF. In nucleotides, the CDR3 is TGTGCCACCAGCGCATCGGGACAGTCTAATTCACCCCTCCACTTT. The rearrangement links TRBV15 to TRBJ1-6, with TRBD1 matching 7 bases. Trimming at V came to 5 bases and at J to 6 bases, leaving 7 bases not matched to a gene. Germline V CDR1 and CDR2: LNHNV, YYDKDF (reference sequence). CDR3 length: 15 amino acids. Complete variable domain (other parts from reference TRBV15 and TRBJ1-6): DAMVIQNPRYQVTQFGKPVTLSCSQTLNHNVMYWYQQKSSQAPKLLFHYYDKDFNNEADTPDNFQSRRPNTSFCFLDIRSPGLGDTAMYLCATSASGQSNSPLHFGNGTRLTVT.

This clonotype was detected a few times. The chain has TRBV11-3 and TRBJ2-6, with no clear D. Germline CDR1 SGHNT, CDR2 YENEEA. Deletions cut 8 bases from V and 0 bases from J, with 5 bases between. CDR3 size: 13 residues. This CDR3 reads CASSDSGANVLTF. The CDR3 DNA sequence: TGTGCCAGCTCGGACTCTGGGGCCAACGTCCTGACTTTC.

This clonotype occurred a few times. The V gene is TRBV25-1, the J gene TRBJ2-1; the match to TRBD2 covers 14 bases. Germline CDR1 reads MGHDK; CDR2 reads SYGVNS. The CDR3 runs 16 residues. V shed 4 bases and J 8 bases; nucleotides not matched to a gene: 7. In DNA, the CDR3 is TGTGCCAGCAGTGCCAGGGGGGGACTAGCGGGAGATGAGCAGTTCTTC. This encodes CASSARGGLAGDEQFF.

The sample holds many counts of this clonotype. The rearrangement joins TRBV9 to TRBJ2-2; D unclear. Trimming left V 1 base short and J 6 bases short, with 4 bases between. Looked up from germline, CDR1 is SGDLS and CDR2 is YYNGEE. This CDR3 has 12 residues. CDR3 nucleotide sequence: TGTGCCAGCAGCGTAAGGGCCGGGGAGCTGTTTTTT. It yields the protein CASSVRAGELFF.

This clonotype was picked up a small number of times. The CDR3 DNA is TGTGCCAGCAGTTTGACAGACAATCAGCCCCAGCATTTT. Amino acid sequence: CASSLTDNQPQHF. The rearrangement links TRBV12-3 or TRBV12-4 to TRBJ1-5, with D maybe TRBD1 (5 bases). The CDR3 sequence is 13 residues long. V dropped 3 bases and J dropped 3 bases, with 6 bases sitting between them.

J is TRBJ1-2 and V is TRBV12-3 or TRBV12-4; D gene uncertain. There are 12 residues in the CDR3. Trimming took 3 bases from V and 2 from J, leaving 4 bases between them. CDR3 amino acids: CASSFLNYGYTF. The CDR3 DNA sequence: TGTGCCAGCAGTTTCCTCAACTATGGCTACACCTTC.

The genes are TRBV7-9 and TRBJ1-5; D unresolved. Germline V CDR1 and CDR2: SEHNR, FQNEAQ (reference sequence). This CDR3 contains 15 residues. With 6 bases removed from V and 1 base from J, the gap between germline ends came to 13 bases. The CDR3 coding sequence is TGTGCCAGCAGTCCGGACGGACGAAGCAATCAGCCCCAGCATTTT. Its protein product is CASSPDGRSNQPQHF. The variable domain in full, with the rest retrieved from reference TRBV7-9 and TRBJ1-5, is DTGVSQNPRHKITKRGQNVTFRCDPISEHNRLYWYRQTLGQGPEFLTYFQNEAQLEKSRLLSDRFSAERPKGSFSTLEIQRTEQGDSAMYLCASSPDGRSNQPQHFGDGTRLSIL.

The chain links TRBV20-1 to TRBJ1-3; no clear D. Trimming cost V 0 bases and J 0 bases, with 12 bases left between them. Germline CDR1 DFQATT, CDR2 SNEGSKA (reference sequence). The CDR3 covers 16 residues. Here the CDR3 DNA reads TGCAGTGCTAGAGATCGGACTAAGGCCTCTGGAAACACCATATATTTT. This codes for CSARDRTKASGNTIYF.

The chain uses TRBV6-6 and TRBJ2-7; D is perhaps TRBD1 (5 bases). V lost 9 bases, J lost 3 bases, and 15 bases lay in between. The germline V gene encodes CDR1 MNHNY and CDR2 SVGAGI (reference sequence). The CDR3 is made up of 13 amino acids. CDR3 region: CASSQGAVYEQYF. Written as DNA, the CDR3 is TGTGCCAGTTCCCAAGGGGCGGTCTACGAGCAGTACTTC.

The rearrangement joins TRBV11-3 to TRBJ1-1, with D uncertain. Germline CDR1 and CDR2: SGHNT and YENEEA. V shed 3 bases and J shed 1 base, with 9 bases lying between them. The CDR3 totals 14 residues. The CDR3 sequence: CASSLVGPNTEAFF. CDR3 in DNA: TGTGCCAGCAGCTTGGTAGGCCCGAACACTGAAGCTTTCTTT.

This clonotype was counted a few times. The chain employs TRBV10-3 and TRBJ2-1; 8 nucleotides align to TRBD2. The CDR3 loop spans 15 amino acids. Per the germline V gene, CDR1 is ENHRY and CDR2 is SYGVKD. J was trimmed by 2 bases and V by 4 bases; bases with no gene match: 4. Here the CDR3 DNA reads TGTGCCATCAGTGTTACTAGCGGCGCCTACAATGAGCAGTTCTTC. It specifies CAISVTSGAYNEQFF.